One TCR beta chain is described in this entry. This sample was included in a study of cytomegalovirus exposure and HLA in healthy donors. 60 Vbeta and 13 Jbeta primers were used in PCR. The repertoire was sequenced with immunoSEQ multiplex PCR; TCRdb's copy has only in-frame clones and lacks some. The table has 130,000 or so clones, less than 85% seen once. The clonotype was recovered from a woman between 35 and 50 years old in good health and CMV-seropositive. The specimen sequenced was PBMCs.

The CDR3 sequence: CASSQDRGDTQYF. The CDR3 DNA follows: TGCGCCAGCAGCCAAGATCGTGGCGATACGCAGTATTTT. The genes are TRBV4-3 and TRBJ2-3; D is unresolved. The germline V gene encodes CDR1 LGHNA and CDR2 YSLEER. The CDR3 is made up of 13 amino acids. The germline V and J ends were trimmed by 0 bases and 6 bases, with 7 bases remaining between them.